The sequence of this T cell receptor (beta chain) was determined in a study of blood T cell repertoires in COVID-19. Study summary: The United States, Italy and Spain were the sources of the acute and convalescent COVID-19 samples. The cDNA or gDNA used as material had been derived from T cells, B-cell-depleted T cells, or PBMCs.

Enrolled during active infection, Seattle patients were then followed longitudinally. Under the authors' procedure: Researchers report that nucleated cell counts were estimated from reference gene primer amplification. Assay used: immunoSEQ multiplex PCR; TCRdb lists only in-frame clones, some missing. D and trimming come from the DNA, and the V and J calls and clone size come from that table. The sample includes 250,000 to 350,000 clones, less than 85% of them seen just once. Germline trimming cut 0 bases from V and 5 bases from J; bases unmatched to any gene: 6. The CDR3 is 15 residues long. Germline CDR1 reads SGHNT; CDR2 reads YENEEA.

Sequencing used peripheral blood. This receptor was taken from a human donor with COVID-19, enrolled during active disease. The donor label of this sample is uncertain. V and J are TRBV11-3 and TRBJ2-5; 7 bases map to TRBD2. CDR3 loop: CASSLDGGRSETQYF. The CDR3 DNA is TGTGCCAGCAGCTTAGACGGCGGGAGAAGCGAGACCCAGTACTTC.